Below, 24 T cell receptor beta chains from the same sample are listed, as sequenced in a study of blood T cell repertoires in COVID-19. TCRdb's copy holds only in-frame clones and misses some; the assay was immunoSEQ multiplex PCR. This table has around 60,000 clones, around four fifths appearing once. Specimen: peripheral blood. The receptor set was obtained from a man in his 70s with acute or convalescent COVID-19.

V is TRBV2 and J is TRBJ2-2; tentatively, D is TRBD1 (5 bases). CDR3 length equals 14 residues. Germline V gives CDR1 SNHLY, CDR2 FYNNEI. Trimming pared 5 bases from V and 4 bases from J, leaving 11 bases between. This CDR3 is CASSKGQGTGELFF. The CDR3 region has the DNA TGTGCCAGCAGTAAGGGTCAGGGCACCGGGGAGCTGTTTTTT.

This sequence joins TRBV5-5 and TRBJ1-1; D call uncertain. Germline lookup yields CDR1 SGHKS and CDR2 YYEKEE (reference sequence). The CDR3 has 13 amino acids. The V and J ends lost 1 base and 3 bases respectively, with 7 bases between them. As DNA, the CDR3 is TGTGCCAGCAGCTTGAACGGTGACACTGAAGCTTTCTTT. The encoded protein is CASSLNGDTEAFF.

The chain couples TRBV3-1 (or the pseudogene TRBV3-2) to TRBJ1-2; possibly TRBD1 for D (6 bases). CDR1 and CDR2 (germline): LGHDT, YNNKEL (reference sequence). Trimming took 0 bases from V and 8 from J, leaving 7 bases between them. The CDR3 covers 12 residues. DNA for the CDR3: TGTGCCAGCAGCCAAGAGGGGGCGGGCTACACCTTC. Translating it yields CASSQEGAGYTF.

The rearrangement links TRBV29-1 to TRBJ1-2, with TRBD1 matching over 9 bases. Germline V gene data show CDR1 as SQVTM and CDR2 as ANQGSEA. The CDR3 extends over 11 amino acids. With V trimmed by 4 bases and J by 8 bases, 2 bases remained unmatched. The CDR3 protein is CSVGQGVGYTF. CDR3 DNA: TGCAGCGTTGGACAGGGGGTCGGCTACACCTTC.

V gene TRBV19 combines with J gene TRBJ2-1, with TRBD1 as a possible D gene (5 bases). The CDR3 has 17 residues. Germline-derived CDR1 and CDR2 are LNHDA and SQIVND (reference sequence). Trimming left V 5 bases short and J 2 bases short, with 19 bases between. The CDR3: CASSPRTSFSAYNEQFF. The CDR3 DNA reads TGTGCCAGTAGTCCTCGGACAAGTTTCTCGGCCTACAATGAGCAGTTCTTC.

This chain uses TRBV18 with TRBJ2-7; D might be TRBD2 (7 bases). Trimming stripped 3 bases from V and 3 bases from J, with 15 bases between. CDR3 length equals 15 residues. The germline gives CDR1 KGHSH, CDR2 LQKENI. DNA for the CDR3: TGTGCCAGCTCACCTATGGGGGGGGGCATCTACGAGCAGTACTTC. Its translation: CASSPMGGGIYEQYF.

This clone occurred a few times. The genes are TRBV5-1 and TRBJ2-2; TRBD1 matches 9 bases. V was pared by 4 bases and J by 2 bases, with 6 bases of the junction left unmatched. From germline, CDR1 is SGHRS and CDR2 YFSETQ. The length of the CDR3 is 16 residues. Written as DNA, the CDR3 is TGCGCCAGCAGCCAAAGGGGACAGGGTAACACCGGGGAGCTGTTTTTT. Translating it yields CASSQRGQGNTGELFF.

The V gene is TRBV4-2, the J gene TRBJ1-2; D unresolved. V was trimmed by 0 bases and J by 0 bases, leaving 8 bases between them. Germline V gene lookup returns CDR1 LGHNA and CDR2 YNFKEQ. The CDR3 is made up of 15 amino acids. The CDR3 protein is CASSQETPANYGYTF. As DNA, the CDR3 is TGTGCCAGCAGCCAAGAAACGCCAGCTAACTATGGCTACACCTTC.

In this sample, this clone turned up a few times. V is TRBV4-1 and J is TRBJ1-2; 11 bases align to TRBD1. The CDR3 has 17 residues. Germline lookup yields CDR1 MGHRA and CDR2 YSYEKL. The J segment lost 4 bases and the V segment lost 4 bases, leaving 11 bases of the junction unmatched. The CDR3: CASSLGLGQGAFYGYTF. In DNA form, the CDR3 reads TGCGCCAGCAGCCTAGGGCTCGGACAGGGGGCTTTCTATGGCTACACCTTC.

This sequence joins TRBV5-1 and TRBJ2-7; 9 bases are shared with TRBD1. Germline V gene lookup returns CDR1 SGHRS and CDR2 YFSETQ. V dropped 3 bases and J dropped 6; count of bases not matched to a gene: 4. This CDR3 has 13 amino acids. DNA of the CDR3: TGCGCCAGCAGCTGGGGACAGGGAGGCGAGCAGTACTTC. It translates to CASSWGQGGEQYF. Full variable domain (remainder filled in from reference TRBV5-1 and TRBJ2-7): KAGVTQTPRYLIKTRGQQVTLSCSPISGHRSVSWYQQTPGQGLQFLFEYFSETQRNKGNFPGRFSGRQFSNSRSEMNVSTLELGDSALYLCASSWGQGGEQYFGPGTRLTVT.

The genes are TRBV4-1 and TRBJ1-6, with TRBD1 matching 11 bases. CDR1 MGHRA and CDR2 YSYEKL come from the germline V gene. This CDR3 has 18 amino acids. The ends lost 3 bases at V and 3 bases at J; junction bases unmatched: 7. The CDR3 nucleotides are TGCGCCAGCAGCCACCACGGACAGGGGGCCTTCTATAATTCACCCCTCCACTTT. This translates into CASSHHGQGAFYNSPLHF.

The rearrangement links TRBV18 to TRBJ1-2, with a possible D match to TRBD1 (5 bases). Trimming stripped 6 bases from V and 6 bases from J, with 17 bases between. The V gene's germline CDR1 is KGHSH and CDR2 LQKENI. There are 14 residues in the CDR3. For the CDR3, the DNA is TGTGCCAGCTCCATTGGGGCAGCACTTGATGGCTACACCTTC. Amino acid sequence: CASSIGAALDGYTF.

The DNA for the CDR3 is TGTGCCAGCAGCCAGGCGACCCTAGCGGGGTCACGCACAGATACGCAGTATTTT. Its protein is CASSQATLAGSRTDTQYF. This chain uses TRBV3-1 (or the pseudogene TRBV3-2) with TRBJ2-3, with 9 bases fitting TRBD2. The V and J ends lost 3 bases and 1 base, in that order; junction bases with no gene match: 11. The CDR3 consists of 18 residues. Germline CDR1 LGHDT, CDR2 YNNKEL (reference sequence).

The rearrangement joins TRBV19 to TRBJ1-5, with 10 nucleotides matching TRBD1. The germline V gene has CDR1 LNHDA and CDR2 SQIVND (reference sequence). Losses at the gene ends were 5 bases for V and 5 bases for J; bases not matched to a gene: 9. There are 16 residues in the CDR3. The CDR3 loop reads CASSLTGTGVDQPQHF. The CDR3 coding sequence is TGTGCCAGTAGTTTAACCGGGACAGGGGTGGATCAGCCCCAGCATTTT.

The chain couples TRBV18 to TRBJ1-2, with no clear D. The CDR3 runs 13 residues. Trimming shortened V by 3 bases and J by 6 bases, and 11 bases separated the two germline ends. CDR1 and CDR2 (germline): KGHSH, LQKENI. The CDR3 bases are TGTGCCAGCTCACCCCAGGAGGGCGATGGCTACACCTTC. Protein sequence: CASSPQEGDGYTF. Together with reference TRBV18 and TRBJ1-2, the CDR3 gives the full variable domain: NAGVMQNPRHLVRRRGQEARLRCSPMKGHSHVYWYRQLPEEGLKFMVYLQKENIIDESGMPKERFSAEFPKEGPSILRIQQVVRGDSAAYFCASSPQEGDGYTFGSGTRLTVV.

The chain couples TRBV29-1 to TRBJ2-5, with 7 bases identical to TRBD2. Trimming cost V 7 bases and J 5 bases; bases outside gene matches: 10. The CDR3 has 13 amino acids. Germline assignment: CDR1 SQVTM and CDR2 ANQGSEA. The CDR3 is CSAGDWGGETQYF. The CDR3 DNA follows: TGCAGCGCCGGGGATTGGGGAGGGGAGACCCAGTACTTC.

The J gene is TRBJ2-2, the V gene TRBV19, with 7 bases that match TRBD1. CDR1 is LNHDA and CDR2 is SQIVND in the germline V gene (reference sequence). J gave up 1 base and V 2 bases, and 10 bases lay outside the gene matches. The CDR3 contains 18 residues. The chain's CDR3 is CASSIFAGGSWNTGELFF. The CDR3 DNA sequence: TGTGCCAGTAGTATATTTGCAGGGGGAAGTTGGAACACCGGGGAGCTGTTTTTT.

This clone was observed a handful of times. V is TRBV7-3 and J is TRBJ1-6; D unresolved. Per the germline V gene, CDR1 is SGHTA and CDR2 is FQGTGA. This CDR3 is 13 amino acids long. Trimming pared 5 bases from V and 10 bases from J, leaving 12 bases between. In DNA form, the CDR3 reads TGTGCCAGCAGCACCCTAGTTGGCTCACCCCTCCACTTT. Translating gives CASSTLVGSPLHF.

In its sample, this clone was seen once. This rearrangement joins TRBV4-2 to TRBJ2-7; TRBD1 aligns across 7 bases. Germline assignment: CDR1 LGHNA and CDR2 YNFKEQ. After removal of 4 bases from V and 5 bases from J, the junction contained 5 bases not matched to a gene. This CDR3 spans 13 amino acids. CDR3 DNA sequence: TGTGCCAGCAGCCGACAGGGTTATGACGAGCAGTACTTC. Its protein is CASSRQGYDEQYF.

The J gene is TRBJ1-1, the V gene TRBV5-5; no reliable D call. Germline V gene lookup returns CDR1 SGHKS and CDR2 YYEKEE (reference sequence). This CDR3 is built from 13 residues. Trimming removed 3 bases from V and 2 bases from J, with 8 bases in between. The DNA for the CDR3 is TGTGCCAGCAGCTCGTCAGGTAACACTGAAGCTTTCTTT. Translating it yields CASSSSGNTEAFF. The full variable domain, with the rest looked up from reference TRBV5-5 and TRBJ1-1, is DAGVTQSPTHLIKTRGQQVTLRCSPISGHKSVSWYQQVLGQGPQFIFQYYEKEERGRGNFPDRFSARQFPNYSSELNVNALLLGDSALYLCASSSSGNTEAFFGQGTRLTVV.

This chain connects TRBV6-2 or TRBV6-3 to TRBJ1-2; D uncertain. Germline V gives CDR1 MNHEY, CDR2 SVGEGT. The CDR3 runs to 16 residues. V was shortened by 6 bases and J by 1 base, with 18 bases between the two germline ends. The CDR3 spells CASSPTRAPLNYGYTF. For the CDR3, the DNA is TGTGCCAGCAGCCCCACGCGAGCACCCCTTAACTATGGCTACACCTTC.

V and J are TRBV6-1 and TRBJ1-2; the D is unclear. This CDR3 is built from 15 residues. CDR1 MNHNS and CDR2 SASEGT come from the germline V gene. The V gene lost 0 bases and the J gene lost 3 bases, with 11 bases spanning the gap. The CDR3 nucleotides are TGTGCCAGCAGTGAAGCGCTTCTGACATACTATGGCTACACCTTC. Protein sequence: CASSEALLTYYGYTF.

This chain links TRBV6-1 with TRBJ1-1; 10 positions agree with TRBD1. This CDR3 region has 16 residues. The germline CDR1 and CDR2 sequences are MNHNS and SASEGT. Unmatched junction bases numbered 10, after V lost 4 bases and J lost 5 bases. CDR3 coding DNA: TGTGCCAGCAGTGGTCGGACAGGGGGTATGACAACTGAAGCTTTCTTT. It yields the protein CASSGRTGGMTTEAFF.

CDR3 in amino acids: CASLREDEQFF. The DNA of the CDR3 is TGTGCCAGCCTGCGGGAGGATGAGCAGTTCTTC. The chain links TRBV5-6 to TRBJ2-1, with 8 bases identical to TRBD2. Trimming removed 7 bases from V and 8 bases from J; junction bases left unmatched: 2. The CDR3 totals 11 residues. Germline V gene lookup returns CDR1 SGHDT and CDR2 YYEEEE.